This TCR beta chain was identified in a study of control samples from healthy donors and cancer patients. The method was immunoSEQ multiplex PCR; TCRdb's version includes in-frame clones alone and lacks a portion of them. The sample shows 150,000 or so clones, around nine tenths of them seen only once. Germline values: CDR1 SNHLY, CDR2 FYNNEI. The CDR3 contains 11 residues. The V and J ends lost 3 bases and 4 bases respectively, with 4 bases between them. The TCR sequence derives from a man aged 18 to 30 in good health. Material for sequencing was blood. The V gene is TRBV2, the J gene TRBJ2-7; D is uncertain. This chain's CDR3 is CASSEGYEQYF. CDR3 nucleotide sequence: TGTGCCAGCAGTGAGGGGTACGAGCAGTACTTC. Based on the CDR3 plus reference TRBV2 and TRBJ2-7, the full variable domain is EPEVTQTPSHQVTQMGQEVILRCVPISNHLYFYWYRQILGQKVEFLVSFYNNEISEKSEIFDDQFSVERPDGSNFTLKIRSTKLEDSAMYFCASSEGYEQYFGPGTRLTVT.